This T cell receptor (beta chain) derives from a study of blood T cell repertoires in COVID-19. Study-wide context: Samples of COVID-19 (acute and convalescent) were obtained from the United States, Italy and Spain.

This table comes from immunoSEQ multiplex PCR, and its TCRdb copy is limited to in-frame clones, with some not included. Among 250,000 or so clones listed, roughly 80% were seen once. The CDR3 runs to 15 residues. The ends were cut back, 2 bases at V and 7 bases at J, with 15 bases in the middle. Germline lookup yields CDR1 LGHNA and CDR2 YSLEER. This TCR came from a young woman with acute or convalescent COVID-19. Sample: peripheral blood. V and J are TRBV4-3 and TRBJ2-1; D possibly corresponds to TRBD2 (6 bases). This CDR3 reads CASSQWVGLVNEQFF. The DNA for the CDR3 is TGCGCCAGCAGCCAATGGGTGGGACTGGTTAATGAGCAGTTCTTC.